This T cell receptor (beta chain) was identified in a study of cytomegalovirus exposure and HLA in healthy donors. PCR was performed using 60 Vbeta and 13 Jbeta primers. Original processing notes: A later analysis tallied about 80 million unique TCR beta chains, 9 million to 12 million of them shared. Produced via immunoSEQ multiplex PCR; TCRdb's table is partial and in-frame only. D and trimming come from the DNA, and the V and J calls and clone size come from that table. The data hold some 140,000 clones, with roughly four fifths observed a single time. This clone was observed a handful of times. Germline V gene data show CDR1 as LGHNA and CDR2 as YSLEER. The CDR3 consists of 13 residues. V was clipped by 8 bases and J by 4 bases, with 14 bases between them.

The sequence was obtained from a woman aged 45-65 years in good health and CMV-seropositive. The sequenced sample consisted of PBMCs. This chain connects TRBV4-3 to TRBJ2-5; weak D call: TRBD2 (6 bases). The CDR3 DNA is TGCGCCAGCTCGGAGGGACTCGGAGAGACCCAGTACTTC. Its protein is CASSEGLGETQYF.